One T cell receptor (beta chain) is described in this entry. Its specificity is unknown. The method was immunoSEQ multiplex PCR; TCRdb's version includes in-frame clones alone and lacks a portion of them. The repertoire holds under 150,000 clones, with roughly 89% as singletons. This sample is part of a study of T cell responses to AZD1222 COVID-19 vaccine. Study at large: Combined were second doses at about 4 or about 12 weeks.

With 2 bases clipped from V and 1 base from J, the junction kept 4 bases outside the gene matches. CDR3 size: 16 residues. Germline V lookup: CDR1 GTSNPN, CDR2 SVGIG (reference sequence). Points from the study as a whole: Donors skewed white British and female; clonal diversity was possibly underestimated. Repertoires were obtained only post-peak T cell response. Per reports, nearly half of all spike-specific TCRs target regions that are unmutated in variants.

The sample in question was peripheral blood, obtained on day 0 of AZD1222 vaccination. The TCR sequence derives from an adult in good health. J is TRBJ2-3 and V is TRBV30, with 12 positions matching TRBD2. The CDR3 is CAWSPGLAGRTDTQYF. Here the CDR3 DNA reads TGTGCCTGGAGTCCCGGACTAGCGGGGCGCACAGATACGCAGTATTTT.